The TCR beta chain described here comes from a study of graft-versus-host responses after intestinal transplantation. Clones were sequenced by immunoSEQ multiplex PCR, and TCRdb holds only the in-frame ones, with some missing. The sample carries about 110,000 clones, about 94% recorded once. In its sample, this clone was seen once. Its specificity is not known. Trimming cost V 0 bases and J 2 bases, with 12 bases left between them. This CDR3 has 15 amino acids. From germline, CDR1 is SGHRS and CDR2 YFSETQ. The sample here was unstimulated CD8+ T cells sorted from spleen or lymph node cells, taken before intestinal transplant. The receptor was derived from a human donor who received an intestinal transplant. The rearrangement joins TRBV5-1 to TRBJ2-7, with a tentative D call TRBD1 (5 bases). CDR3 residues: CASSLGQGNPYEQYF. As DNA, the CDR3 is TGCGCCAGCAGCTTGGGCCAGGGAAATCCCTACGAGCAGTACTTC.